The clone carrying this T cell receptor (beta chain) was counted ten times or more. Its matching antigen is unknown. The related graft donor's blood sample was taken on the day of bone marrow donation. Measured with immunoSEQ multiplex PCR; TCRdb has only the in-frame clones, and not every one. This record lists some 50,000 clones, none seen once only, and the top ten clones contain roughly 2.2%. This sample was taken from a study of T cells after posttransplantation cyclophosphamide. Study-wide results and caveats: TRB overlap between skin or GI tissue T cells and blood was limited. Donor CD8+ memory clones often dominated recipient blood repertoires at later times. Recipient CMV seropositivity and CMV reactivation strongly tracked TRB clonality.

The CDR3 is made up of 16 amino acids. Germline lookup yields CDR1 SGDLS and CDR2 YYNGEE. Unmatched junction bases numbered 14, after V lost 2 bases and J lost 12 bases. The TCR sequence derives from a middle-aged man in good health, CMV-negative, and a related stem cell transplant donor. V usage is TRBV9 and J usage is TRBJ2-1; 10 nucleotides line up with TRBD2. The material sequenced was PBMCs. The DNA for the CDR3 is TGTGCCAGCAGCGTCCGAGCTAGCGGGAGCACGGACGGGCAGTTCTTC. Its translation: CASSVRASGSTDGQFF. Complete variable domain (other parts from reference TRBV9 and TRBJ2-1): DSGVTQTPKHLITATGQRVTLRCSPRSGDLSVYWYQQSLDQGLQFLIQYYNGEERAKGNILERFSAQQFPDLHSELNLSSLELGDSALYFCASSVRASGSTDGQFFGPGTRLTVL.